This TCR beta chain was recovered during a study of blood T cell repertoires in COVID-19. Study context: Acute and convalescent COVID-19 samples came from the United States, Italy and Spain. In each case, the material was cDNA or gDNA derived from T cells, B-cell-depleted T cells, or PBMCs.

The sample holds a few counts of this clone. From germline, CDR1 is SEHNR and CDR2 FQNEAQ (reference sequence). This CDR3 contains 15 residues. V was clipped by 5 bases and J by 5 bases, with 19 bases between them. Sequencing used immunoSEQ multiplex PCR; TCRdb keeps in-frame clones, though not all of them. This table holds 150,000 to 190,000 clones, approximately 80% found once. This receptor was taken from a woman of 80 years or more with acute or convalescent COVID-19. The sample comprised peripheral blood. This chain uses TRBV7-9 with TRBJ2-7; the D gene is possibly TRBD2 (6 bases). DNA of the CDR3: TGTGCCAGCAGCAACAGTCCGGGAGCTAGCAACGAGCAGTACTTC. Protein product: CASSNSPGASNEQYF.